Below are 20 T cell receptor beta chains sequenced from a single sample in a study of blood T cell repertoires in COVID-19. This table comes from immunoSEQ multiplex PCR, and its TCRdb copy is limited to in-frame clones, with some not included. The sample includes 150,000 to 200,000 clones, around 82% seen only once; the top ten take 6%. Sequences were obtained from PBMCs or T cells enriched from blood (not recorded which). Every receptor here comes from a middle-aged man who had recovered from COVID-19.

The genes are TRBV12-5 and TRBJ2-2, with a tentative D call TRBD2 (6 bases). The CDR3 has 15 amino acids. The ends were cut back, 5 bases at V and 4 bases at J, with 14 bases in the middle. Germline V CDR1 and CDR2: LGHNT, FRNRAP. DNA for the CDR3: TGTGCTAGTGGTCCCGGAGGGGCGATCACCGGGGAGCTGTTTTTT. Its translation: CASGPGGAITGELFF.

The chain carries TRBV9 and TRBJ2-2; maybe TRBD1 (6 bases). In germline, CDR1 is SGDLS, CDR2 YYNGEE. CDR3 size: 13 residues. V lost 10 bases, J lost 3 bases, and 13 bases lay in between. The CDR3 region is CASRRQDTGELFF. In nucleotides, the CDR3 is TGTGCCTCTCGTAGACAGGACACCGGGGAGCTGTTTTTT. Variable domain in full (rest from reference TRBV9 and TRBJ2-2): DSGVTQTPKHLITATGQRVTLRCSPRSGDLSVYWYQQSLDQGLQFLIQYYNGEERAKGNILERFSAQQFPDLHSELNLSSLELGDSALYFCASRRQDTGELFFGEGSRLTVL.

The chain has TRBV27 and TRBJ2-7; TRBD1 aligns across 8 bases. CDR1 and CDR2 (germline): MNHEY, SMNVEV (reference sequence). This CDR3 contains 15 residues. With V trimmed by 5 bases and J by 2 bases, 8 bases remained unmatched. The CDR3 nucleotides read TGTGCCAGCAGTACGGACAGGGCCGAACCCTACGAGCAGTACGTC. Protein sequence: CASSTDRAEPYEQYV.

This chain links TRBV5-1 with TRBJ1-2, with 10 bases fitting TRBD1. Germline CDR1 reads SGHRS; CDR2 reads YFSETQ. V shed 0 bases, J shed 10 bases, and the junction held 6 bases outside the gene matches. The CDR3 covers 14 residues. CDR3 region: CASSLGTGGRSYTF. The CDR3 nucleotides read TGCGCCAGCAGCTTGGGGACAGGGGGTCGATCCTACACCTTC.

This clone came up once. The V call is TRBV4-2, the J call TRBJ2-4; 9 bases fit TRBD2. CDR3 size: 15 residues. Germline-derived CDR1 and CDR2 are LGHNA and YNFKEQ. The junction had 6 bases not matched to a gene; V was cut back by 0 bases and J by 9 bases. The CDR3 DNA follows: TGTGCCAGCAGCCAAGATGGGACTAGCATCGGCATTCAGTACTTC. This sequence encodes CASSQDGTSIGIQYF.

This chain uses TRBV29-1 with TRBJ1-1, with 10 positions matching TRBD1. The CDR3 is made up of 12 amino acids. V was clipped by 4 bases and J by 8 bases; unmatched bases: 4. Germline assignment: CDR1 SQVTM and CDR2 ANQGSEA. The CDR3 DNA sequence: TGCAGCGTTGGGAGACAGGGGGCGGAAGCTTTCTTT. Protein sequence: CSVGRQGAEAFF.

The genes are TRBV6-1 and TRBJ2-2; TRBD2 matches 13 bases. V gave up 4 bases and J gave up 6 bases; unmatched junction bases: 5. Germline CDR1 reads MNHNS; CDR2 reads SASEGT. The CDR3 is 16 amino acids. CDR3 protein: CASSVTSGGAPGELFF. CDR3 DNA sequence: TGTGCCAGCAGTGTCACTAGCGGGGGGGCCCCCGGGGAGCTGTTTTTT.

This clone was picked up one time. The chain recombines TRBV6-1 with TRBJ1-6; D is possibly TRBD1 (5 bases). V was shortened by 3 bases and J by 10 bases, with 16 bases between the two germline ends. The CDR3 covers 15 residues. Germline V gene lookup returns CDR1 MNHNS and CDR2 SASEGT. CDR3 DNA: TGTGCCAGCAGTGATAATCAGCAGGGAAAATCACCCCTCCACTTT. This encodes CASSDNQQGKSPLHF.

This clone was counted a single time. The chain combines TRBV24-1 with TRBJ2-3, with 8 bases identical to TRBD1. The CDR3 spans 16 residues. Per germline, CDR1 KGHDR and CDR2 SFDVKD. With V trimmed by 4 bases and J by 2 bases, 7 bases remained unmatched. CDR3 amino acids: CATSEPTGGNTDTQYF. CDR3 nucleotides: TGTGCCACCAGTGAGCCCACAGGGGGGAACACAGATACGCAGTATTTT.

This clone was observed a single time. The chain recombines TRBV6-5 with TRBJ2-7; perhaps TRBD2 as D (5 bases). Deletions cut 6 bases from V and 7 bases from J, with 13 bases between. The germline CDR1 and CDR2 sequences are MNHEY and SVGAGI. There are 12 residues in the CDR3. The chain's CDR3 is CASSTPRGEQYV. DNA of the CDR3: TGTGCCAGCAGCACCCCCCGAGGGGAGCAGTACGTC.

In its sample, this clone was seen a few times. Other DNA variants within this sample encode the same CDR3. CDR3 in amino acids: CAWSVRGGDIQYF. In DNA, the CDR3 is TGTGCCTGGAGTGTAAGGGGTGGGGACATTCAGTACTTC. The chain links TRBV30 to TRBJ2-4; possibly TRBD1 for D (5 bases). Germline V gene data show CDR1 as GTSNPN and CDR2 as SVGIG (reference sequence). Trimming left V 0 bases short and J 8 bases short, with 11 bases between. There are 13 residues in the CDR3. The variable domain in full, with the rest retrieved from reference TRBV30 and TRBJ2-4, is SQTIHQWPATLVQPVGSPLSLECTVEGTSNPNLYWYRQAAGRGLQLLFYSVGIGQISSEVPQNLSASRPQDRQFILSSKKLLLSDSGFYLCAWSVRGGDIQYFGAGTRLSVL.

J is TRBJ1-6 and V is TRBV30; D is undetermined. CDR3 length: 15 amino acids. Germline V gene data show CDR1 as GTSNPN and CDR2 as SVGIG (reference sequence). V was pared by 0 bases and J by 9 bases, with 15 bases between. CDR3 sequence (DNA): TGTGCCTGGAGTGTGAGTTCCGGGAATAGTTCACCCCTCCACTTT. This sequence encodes CAWSVSSGNSSPLHF.

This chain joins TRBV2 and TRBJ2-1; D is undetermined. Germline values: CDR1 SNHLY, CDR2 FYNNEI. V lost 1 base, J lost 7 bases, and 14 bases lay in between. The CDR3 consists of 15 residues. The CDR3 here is CASSEGGVGKNEQFF. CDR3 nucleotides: TGTGCCAGCAGTGAAGGTGGAGTCGGTAAGAATGAGCAGTTCTTC.

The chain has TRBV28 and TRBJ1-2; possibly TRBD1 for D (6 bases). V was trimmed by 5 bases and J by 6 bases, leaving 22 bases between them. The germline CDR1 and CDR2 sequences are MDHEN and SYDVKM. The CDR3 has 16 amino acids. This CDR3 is CASSPTFDRSRDGYTF. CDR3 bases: TGTGCCAGCAGTCCCACCTTTGACAGGTCCCGAGATGGCTACACCTTC.

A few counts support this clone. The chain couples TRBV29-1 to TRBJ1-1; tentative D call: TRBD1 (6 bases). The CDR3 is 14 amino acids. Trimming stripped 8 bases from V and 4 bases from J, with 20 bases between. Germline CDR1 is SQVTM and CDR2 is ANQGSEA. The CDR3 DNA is TGCAGCTCCGATACGGACAGTAAGGGCACTGAAGCTTTCTTT. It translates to CSSDTDSKGTEAFF. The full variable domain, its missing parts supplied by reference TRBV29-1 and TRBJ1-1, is SAVISQKPSRDICQRGTSLTIQCQVDSQVTMMFWYRQQPGQSLTLIATANQGSEATYESGFVIDKFPISRPNLTFSTLTVSNMSPEDSSIYLCSSDTDSKGTEAFFGQGTRLTVV.

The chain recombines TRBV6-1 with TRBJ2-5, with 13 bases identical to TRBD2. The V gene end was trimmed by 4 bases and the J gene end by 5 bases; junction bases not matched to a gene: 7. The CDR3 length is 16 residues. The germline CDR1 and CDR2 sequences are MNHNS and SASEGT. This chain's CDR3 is CASSGRTSGGGETQYF. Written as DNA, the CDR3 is TGTGCCAGCAGTGGTAGGACTAGCGGGGGAGGTGAGACCCAGTACTTC.

CDR3 in amino acids: CASSPRTGRLMYNEQFF. The CDR3 nucleotides are TGCGCCAGCAGCCCACGGACAGGGAGATTAATGTACAATGAGCAGTTCTTC. The chain has TRBV10-1 and TRBJ2-1; 8 positions match TRBD1. The V and J ends lost 6 bases and 4 bases, in that order; junction bases with no gene match: 14. CDR3 length: 17 residues. Germline values: CDR1 WNHNN, CDR2 SYGVQD (reference sequence).

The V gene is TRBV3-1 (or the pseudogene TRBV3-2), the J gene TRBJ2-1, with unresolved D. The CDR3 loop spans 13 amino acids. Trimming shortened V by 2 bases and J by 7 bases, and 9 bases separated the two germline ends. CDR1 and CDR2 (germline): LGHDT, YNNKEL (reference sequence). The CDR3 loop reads CASSQPVVNEQFF. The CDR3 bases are TGTGCCAGCAGCCAACCCGTCGTGAATGAGCAGTTCTTC.

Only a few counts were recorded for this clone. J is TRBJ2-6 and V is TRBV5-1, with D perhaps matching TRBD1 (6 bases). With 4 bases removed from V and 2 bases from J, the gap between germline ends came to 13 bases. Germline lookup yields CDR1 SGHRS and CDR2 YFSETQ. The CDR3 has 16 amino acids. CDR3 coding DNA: TGCGCCAGCAGCCCTCTAACAGGGACTGGGGCCAACGTCCTGACTTTC. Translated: CASSPLTGTGANVLTF.

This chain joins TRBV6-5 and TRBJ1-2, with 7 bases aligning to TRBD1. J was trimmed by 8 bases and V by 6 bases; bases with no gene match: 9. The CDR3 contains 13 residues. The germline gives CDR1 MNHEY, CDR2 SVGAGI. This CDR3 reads CASSSGTGEGYTF. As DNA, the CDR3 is TGTGCCAGCAGCTCGGGTACAGGGGAGGGCTACACCTTC.